These 18 T cell receptor beta chains came from one sample sequenced in a study of CD8+CD57+ T cells in acquired aplastic anemia. Patients who underwent sequencing had shown CD8+CD57+ cell expansion by flow cytometry. Genomic DNA, the template, was used for profiling of the TCR beta VDJ and CDR3. One entry per CDR3 protein results from TCRdb running MiXCR on the reads. The table records around 200,000 distinct CDR3 sequences, 48% of them present only once. Sequencing was carried out using sorted CD4+, CD8+, or CD8+CD57+ T cells (not recorded which) from PBMCs. The receptor source for this set is a human donor with aplastic anemia.

V usage is TRBV7-6 and J usage is TRBJ2-3; 9 positions match TRBD2. V trimming: 1 base; J trimming: 5 bases; junction bases outside the gene matches: 7. CDR1 and CDR2 from the germline V gene are SGHVS and FNYEAQ. The CDR3 contains 16 residues. CDR3: CASSLGAGLAVDTQYF. The CDR3 DNA is TGTGCCAGCAGCTTAGGGGCGGGACTAGCAGTAGATACGCAGTATTTT.

This clonotype was seen ten or more times. This chain joins TRBV20-1 and TRBJ2-5, with D unresolved. The CDR3 consists of 11 residues. V was cut by 3 bases and J by 6 bases, with 8 bases left in between. Germline V gene data show CDR1 as DFQATT and CDR2 as SNEGSKA (reference sequence). The CDR3 sequence is CSASLGKTQYF. The CDR3 DNA follows: TGCAGTGCTAGTTTGGGAAAGACCCAGTACTTC.

This clonotype has more than one count but fewer than ten. The chain combines TRBV28 with TRBJ1-1; TRBD1 is a possible D gene (5 bases). The V end was cut by 3 bases, the J end by 4 bases, with 15 bases between. The CDR3 consists of 15 residues. Germline loops: CDR1 MDHEN, CDR2 SYDVKM. CDR3 coding DNA: TGTGCCAGCAGTTTGTTGCTTGGGGGGGGCACTGAAGCTTTCTTT. This codes for CASSLLLGGGTEAFF.

The V and J genes are TRBV9 and TRBJ1-1, with D maybe TRBD1 (5 bases). Germline CDR1 is SGDLS and CDR2 is YYNGEE. Between the trimmed V and J ends, which lost 3 bases and 11 bases, there was a span of 14 bases. The length of the CDR3 is 12 residues. The CDR3 spells CASSGGAGEAFF. In nucleotides, the CDR3 is TGTGCCAGCAGCGGCGGGGCCGGCGAGGCTTTCTTT.

This clonotype showed up many times. This chain joins TRBV29-1 and TRBJ2-3, with D possibly matching TRBD2 (6 bases). V lost 5 bases and J lost 2, with 23 bases in between. Germline CDR1 reads SQVTM; CDR2 reads ANQGSEA. The CDR3 length is 17 residues. The CDR3 spells CSVPLGGGSFDTDTQYF. The CDR3 nucleotides read TGCAGCGTTCCCCTCGGTGGGGGGTCCTTTGACACAGATACGCAGTATTTT.

This clonotype came up many times. The chain uses TRBV12-3 or TRBV12-4 and TRBJ1-6, with D maybe TRBD1 (5 bases). V lost 8 bases and J lost 7, with 18 bases in between. The CDR3 consists of 15 residues. The CDR3 region is CASLGGGLGNSPLHF. CDR3 DNA sequence: TGTGCCAGCCTAGGCGGGGGTCTAGGGAATTCACCCCTCCACTTT.

This clonotype was seen at least ten times. This chain joins TRBV5-6 and TRBJ1-1; 9 bases align to TRBD1. V lost 4 bases, J lost 6 bases, and 7 bases stayed unmatched. The length of the CDR3 is 14 residues. Per the germline V gene, CDR1 is SGHDT and CDR2 is YYEEEE. CDR3 bases: TGTGCCAGCAGCCCTAGACAGGGGGGCGCTGAAGCTTTCTTT. This gives the protein CASSPRQGGAEAFF.

V gene TRBV19 combines with J gene TRBJ1-2; D is uncertain. CDR3 length equals 14 residues. CDR1 is LNHDA and CDR2 is SQIVND in the germline V gene (reference sequence). The V and J ends lost 6 bases and 2 bases respectively, with 13 bases between them. DNA of the CDR3: TGTGCCAGTAGCACGACACTCACGAACTATGGCTACACCTTC. Translation gives CASSTTLTNYGYTF.

In its sample, this clonotype was seen many times. The chain joins TRBV2 to TRBJ1-4, with 7 bases aligning to TRBD1. V lost 6 bases and J lost 2; bases outside the gene matches: 0. The germline gives CDR1 SNHLY, CDR2 FYNNEI. CDR3 length equals 13 residues. CDR3 loop: CASRGQTNEKLFF. In nucleotides, the CDR3 is TGTGCCAGCAGGGGACAGACTAATGAAAAACTGTTTTTT.

This chain uses TRBV15 with TRBJ2-1, with TRBD2 identical over 10 bases. Unmatched junction bases numbered 10, after V lost 3 bases and J lost 8 bases. The germline CDR1 and CDR2 sequences are LNHNV and YYDKDF (reference sequence). The CDR3 has 16 amino acids. The CDR3 nucleotides read TGTGCCACCAGCAGCGCCAGGAGCGGGGGGGCACATGAGCAGTTCTTC. It codes for CATSSARSGGAHEQFF.

This clonotype was observed many times. CDR3 in DNA: TGTGCCAGCAGTTTCCAGGGGGGTGGGAACATTCAGTACTTC. It encodes CASSFQGGGNIQYF. The V call is TRBV12-3 or TRBV12-4, the J call TRBJ2-4, with D tentatively TRBD1 (7 bases). Trimming stripped 3 bases from V and 7 bases from J, with 13 bases between. This CDR3 has 14 amino acids.

This clonotype was counted ten times or more. One end of the junction varies from germline; a read error may be responsible. V usage is TRBV12-3 or TRBV12-4 and J usage is TRBJ1-3; 12 positions agree with TRBD1. The CDR3 is made up of 14 amino acids. The CDR3 is CASRPTGTGGSKDF. The CDR3 DNA reads as TGTGCCAGCAGACCTACCGGGACAGGGGGCTCGAAGGATTTT.

About this clonotype: The junction departs from germline at one end; a sequencing error may be responsible. This chain links TRBV10-2 with TRBJ2-7; TRBD2 agrees at 9 bases. The CDR3 is 16 residues long. Germline-derived CDR1 and CDR2 are WSHSY and SAAADI. The CDR3 loop is CVSSKRASGANGEQYF. The DNA of the CDR3 is TGCGTCAGCAGCAAGAGGGCTAGCGGGGCCAATGGAGAGCAGTACTTC.

This clonotype was recorded at least ten times. The rearrangement uses TRBV12-3 or TRBV12-4 and TRBJ1-5; the match to TRBD1 covers 7 bases. The V segment lost 8 bases and the J segment 13 bases; nucleotides outside the gene matches: 8. This CDR3 is 11 amino acids long. The CDR3 nucleotides read TGTGCCAGCGGCCGACAGGGCCTGCAGCATTTT. Its protein is CASGRQGLQHF.

This clonotype occurred many times. The rearrangement joins TRBV20-1 to TRBJ2-1, with TRBD1 matching 7 bases. The CDR3 covers 18 residues. Germline assignment: CDR1 DFQATT and CDR2 SNEGSKA (reference sequence). Trimming cost V 0 bases and J 2 bases; bases outside gene matches: 13. The CDR3 is CSARDMTSRTGAYNEQFF. In DNA, the CDR3 is TGCAGTGCTAGAGATATGACTTCAAGGACAGGAGCCTACAATGAGCAGTTCTTC.

This clonotype came up a few times. The chain is built from TRBV20-1 and TRBJ1-2; D might be TRBD1 (6 bases). Trimming left V 3 bases short and J 7 bases short, with 15 bases between. CDR1 is DFQATT, CDR2 SNEGSKA, per germline (reference sequence). This CDR3 is built from 13 residues. The CDR3 loop reads CSASWAGEFGYTF. In DNA, the CDR3 is TGCAGTGCTAGTTGGGCAGGGGAGTTTGGCTACACCTTC.

This CDR3 is CASSIFWGARGYTF. The CDR3 bases are TGTGCCAGTAGTATATTCTGGGGGGCACGGGGCTACACCTTC. The chain combines TRBV19 with TRBJ1-2; a weak D match, TRBD1 (6 bases). The CDR3 is 14 amino acids. Between the trimmed V and J ends, which lost 2 bases and 8 bases, there was a span of 15 bases. Germline assignment: CDR1 LNHDA and CDR2 SQIVND (reference sequence).

As DNA, the CDR3 is TGTGCCATCAGGCCAACAGGGAATGATGAAGGCTACACCTTC. This codes for CAIRPTGNDEGYTF. The chain couples TRBV10-3 to TRBJ1-2; D might be TRBD1 (6 bases). The CDR3 is 14 residues long. CDR1 and CDR2 from the germline V gene are ENHRY and SYGVKD. The ends were cut back, 6 bases at V and 8 bases at J, with 19 bases in the middle.